This TCR beta chain was identified in a study of T cell changes during pregnancy in multiple sclerosis. Germline V CDR1 and CDR2: MGHRA, YSYEKL. The CDR3 contains 15 residues. The V and J ends lost 0 bases and 7 bases, in that order; junction bases with no gene match: 4. Assay used: immunoSEQ multiplex PCR; TCRdb lists only in-frame clones, some missing. The data contain roughly 69,000 clones, roughly 88% of them singletons. The source was peripheral blood, collected in the third trimester of pregnancy. The V and J genes are TRBV4-1 and TRBJ1-4, with 8 bases fitting TRBD1. The source of this sequence is a female donor with multiple sclerosis, enrolled in a pregnancy study. CDR3 sequence: CASSQEDRGFEKLFF. CDR3 DNA sequence: TGCGCCAGCAGCCAAGAAGACAGGGGTTTTGAAAAACTGTTTTTT.